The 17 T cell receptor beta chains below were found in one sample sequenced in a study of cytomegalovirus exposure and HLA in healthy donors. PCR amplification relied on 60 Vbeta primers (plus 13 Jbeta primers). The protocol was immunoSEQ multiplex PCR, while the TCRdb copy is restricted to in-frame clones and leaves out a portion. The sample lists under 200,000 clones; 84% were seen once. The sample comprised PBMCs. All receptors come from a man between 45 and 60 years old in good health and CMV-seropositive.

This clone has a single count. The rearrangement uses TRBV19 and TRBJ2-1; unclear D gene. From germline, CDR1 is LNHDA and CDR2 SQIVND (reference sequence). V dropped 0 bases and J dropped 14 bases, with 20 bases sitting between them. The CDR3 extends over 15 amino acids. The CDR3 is CASSIDRSPNAVEFF. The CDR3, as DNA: TGTGCCAGTAGTATAGATCGATCCCCTAACGCGGTGGAGTTCTTC.

In DNA, the CDR3 is TGTGCCAGCAGTGAATCGATTAACAGGGGTGAAGCTTTCTTT. Translation gives CASSESINRGEAFF. The chain combines TRBV6-1 with TRBJ1-1, with 7 bases fitting TRBD1. The J segment lost 7 bases and the V segment lost 2 bases, leaving 7 bases of the junction unmatched. CDR1 is MNHNS, CDR2 SASEGT, per germline. The CDR3 is 14 residues long.

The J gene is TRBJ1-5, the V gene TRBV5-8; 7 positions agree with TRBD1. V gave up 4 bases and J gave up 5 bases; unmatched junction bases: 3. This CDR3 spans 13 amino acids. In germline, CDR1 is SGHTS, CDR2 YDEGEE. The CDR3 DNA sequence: TGTGCCAGCAGCGGAGGGGGCTATCAGCCCCAGCATTTT. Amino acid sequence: CASSGGGYQPQHF.

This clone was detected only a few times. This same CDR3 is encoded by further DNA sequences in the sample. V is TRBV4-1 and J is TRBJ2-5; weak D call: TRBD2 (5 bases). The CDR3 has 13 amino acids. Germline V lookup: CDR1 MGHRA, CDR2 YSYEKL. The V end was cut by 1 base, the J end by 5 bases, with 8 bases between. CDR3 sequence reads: CASSQGTGETQYF. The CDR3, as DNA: TGCGCCAGCAGCCAAGGGACGGGGGAGACCCAGTACTTC.

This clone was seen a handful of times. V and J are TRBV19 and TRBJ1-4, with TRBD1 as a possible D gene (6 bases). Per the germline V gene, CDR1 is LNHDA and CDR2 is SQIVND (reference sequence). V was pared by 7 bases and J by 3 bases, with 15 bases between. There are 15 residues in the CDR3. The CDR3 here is CASNGGGSANEKLFF. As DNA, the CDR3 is TGTGCCAGTAATGGGGGCGGATCGGCTAATGAAAAACTGTTTTTT.

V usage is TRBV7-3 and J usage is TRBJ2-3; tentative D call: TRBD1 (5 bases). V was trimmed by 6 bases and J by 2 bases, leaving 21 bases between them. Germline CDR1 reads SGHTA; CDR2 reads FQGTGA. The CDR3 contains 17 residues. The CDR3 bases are TGTGCCAGCAGTCCTGGGTTAGGAAGACAGAACACAGATACGCAGTATTTT. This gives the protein CASSPGLGRQNTDTQYF.

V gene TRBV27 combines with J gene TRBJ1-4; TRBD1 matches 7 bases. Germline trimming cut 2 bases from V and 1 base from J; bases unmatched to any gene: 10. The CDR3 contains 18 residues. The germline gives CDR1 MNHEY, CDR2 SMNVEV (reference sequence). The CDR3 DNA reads TGTGCCAGCAGTTTAAGAGGGACAGAGGTCGTAACTAATGAAAAACTGTTTTTT. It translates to CASSLRGTEVVTNEKLFF.

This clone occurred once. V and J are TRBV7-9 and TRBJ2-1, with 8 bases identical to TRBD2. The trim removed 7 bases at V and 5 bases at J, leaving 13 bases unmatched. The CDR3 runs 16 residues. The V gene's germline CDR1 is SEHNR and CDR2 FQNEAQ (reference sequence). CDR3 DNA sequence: TGTGCCAGCACCTCCTGGGCGGGGGGTCCCCACAATGAGCAGTTCTTC. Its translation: CASTSWAGGPHNEQFF.

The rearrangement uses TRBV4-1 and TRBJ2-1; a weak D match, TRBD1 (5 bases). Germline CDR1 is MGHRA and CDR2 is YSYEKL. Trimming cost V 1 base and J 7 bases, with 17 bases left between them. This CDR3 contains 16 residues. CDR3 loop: CASSQAAGSGENEQFF. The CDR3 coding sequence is TGCGCCAGCAGCCAAGCGGCAGGGTCGGGTGAAAATGAGCAGTTCTTC.

The CDR3 protein is CASSLFRGSYEQFF. The CDR3, as DNA: TGTGCCAGCAGCTTATTTCGCGGGAGCTATGAGCAGTTCTTC. The chain has TRBV7-2 and TRBJ2-1; 7 bases fit TRBD2. Germline V gives CDR1 SGHTA, CDR2 FQGNSA. This CDR3 is built from 14 residues. Unmatched junction bases numbered 6, after V lost 2 bases and J lost 8 bases.

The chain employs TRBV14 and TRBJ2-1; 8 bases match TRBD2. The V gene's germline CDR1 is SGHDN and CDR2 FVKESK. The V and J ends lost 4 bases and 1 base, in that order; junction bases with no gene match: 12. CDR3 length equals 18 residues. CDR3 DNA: TGTGCCAGCAGCCCCCTTGGAGTAGCGGGGCTGTCCTACAATGAGCAGTTCTTC. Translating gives CASSPLGVAGLSYNEQFF.

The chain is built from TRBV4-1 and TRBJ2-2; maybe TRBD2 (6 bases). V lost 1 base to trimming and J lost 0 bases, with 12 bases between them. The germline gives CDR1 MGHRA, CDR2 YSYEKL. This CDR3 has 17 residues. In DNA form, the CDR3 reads TGCGCCAGCAGCCAAGTTTACGGGGGACCGAACACCGGGGAGCTGTTTTTT. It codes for CASSQVYGGPNTGELFF.

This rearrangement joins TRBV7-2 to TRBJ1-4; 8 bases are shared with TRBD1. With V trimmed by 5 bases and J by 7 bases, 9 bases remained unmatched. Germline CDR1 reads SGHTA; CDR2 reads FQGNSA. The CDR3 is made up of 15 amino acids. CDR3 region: CASSPGTGTAEKLFF. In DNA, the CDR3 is TGTGCCAGCAGCCCTGGGACAGGAACGGCTGAAAAACTGTTTTTT.

The CDR3 is CASTSSPGSYGYTF. The CDR3 region has the DNA TGTGCCAGCACCTCAAGCCCGGGATCCTATGGCTACACCTTC. The chain links TRBV6-5 to TRBJ1-2; D unclear. V dropped 7 bases and J dropped 4 bases, with 16 bases sitting between them. The CDR3 has 14 amino acids. From germline, CDR1 is MNHEY and CDR2 SVGAGI.

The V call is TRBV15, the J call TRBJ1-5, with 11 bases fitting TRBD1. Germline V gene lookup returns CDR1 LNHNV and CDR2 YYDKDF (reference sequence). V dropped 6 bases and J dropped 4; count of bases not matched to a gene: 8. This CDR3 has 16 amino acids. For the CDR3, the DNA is TGTGCCACCAGGGGACAGGGGGGGACAAGAAATCAGCCCCAGCATTTT. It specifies CATRGQGGTRNQPQHF.

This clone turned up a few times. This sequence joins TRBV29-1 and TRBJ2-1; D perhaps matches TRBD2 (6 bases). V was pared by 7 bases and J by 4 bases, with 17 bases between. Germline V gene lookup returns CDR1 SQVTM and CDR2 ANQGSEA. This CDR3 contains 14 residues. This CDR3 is CSAYWRGRYNEQFF. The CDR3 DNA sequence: TGCAGCGCCTACTGGAGGGGTAGGTACAATGAGCAGTTCTTC.

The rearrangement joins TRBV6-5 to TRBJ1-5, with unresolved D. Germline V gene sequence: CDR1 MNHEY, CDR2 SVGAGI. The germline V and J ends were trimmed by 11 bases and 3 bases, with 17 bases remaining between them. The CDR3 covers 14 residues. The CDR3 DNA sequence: TGTGCCGCAGCTAAATGGGGAGACAATCAGCCCCAGCATTTT. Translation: CAAAKWGDNQPQHF.